A single sample is the source of the 25 T cell receptor beta chains below, sequenced in a study of CD8+CD57+ T cells in acquired aplastic anemia. For CDR3 and TCR beta VDJ profiling, genomic DNA was the template used. TCRdb processed the reads anew with MiXCR; each CDR3 protein has one entry. Of around 170,000 distinct CDR3 sequences listed, 55% to 75% are singletons. Sequencing input: sorted CD4+, CD8+, or CD8+CD57+ T cells (not recorded which) from PBMCs. The receptors derive from a human donor in good health.

This clonotype occurred once. This rearrangement joins TRBV2 to TRBJ2-2; D may be TRBD2 (6 bases). CDR1 and CDR2 from the germline V gene are SNHLY and FYNNEI. CDR3 length equals 18 residues. V dropped 6 bases and J dropped 1 base, with 21 bases sitting between them. The CDR3 protein is CASSFPIPSGRNTGELFF. The CDR3 coding sequence is TGTGCCAGCAGCTTTCCAATCCCGAGCGGGCGGAACACCGGGGAGCTGTTTTTT.

V usage is TRBV9 and J usage is TRBJ2-1; perhaps TRBD2 as D (6 bases). Germline CDR1 reads SGDLS; CDR2 reads YYNGEE. The CDR3 sequence is 15 residues long. Between the trimmed V and J ends, which lost 3 bases and 5 bases, there was a span of 15 bases. The CDR3 region is CASSEGGFAHNEQFF. For the CDR3, the DNA is TGTGCCAGCAGCGAGGGAGGTTTCGCCCACAATGAGCAGTTCTTC.

J is TRBJ2-3 and V is TRBV11-2; TRBD1 matches at 9 bases. V was pared by 0 bases and J by 5 bases, with 9 bases of the junction left unmatched. The germline V gene encodes CDR1 SGHAT and CDR2 FQNNGV. The length of the CDR3 is 17 residues. CDR3 protein: CASSLEVDRGMKDTQYF. CDR3 DNA: TGTGCCAGCAGCTTAGAAGTGGACAGGGGTATGAAAGATACGCAGTATTTT.

The chain couples TRBV7-2 to TRBJ1-1; D is possibly TRBD1 (5 bases). CDR1 is SGHTA and CDR2 is FQGNSA in the germline V gene. The ends were cut back, 7 bases at V and 4 bases at J, with 19 bases in the middle. This CDR3 region has 15 residues. CDR3 in amino acids: CASTLFGGAGTEAFF. CDR3 DNA sequence: TGTGCCAGCACCCTATTCGGAGGGGCAGGCACTGAAGCTTTCTTT.

This clonotype has a single count. The chain is built from TRBV29-1 and TRBJ1-6; TRBD1 might be the D (5 bases). The CDR3 consists of 12 residues. V was pared by 4 bases and J by 6 bases, with 7 bases between. Germline CDR1 SQVTM, CDR2 ANQGSEA. CDR3: CSVGTSNSPLHF. The CDR3 DNA is TGCAGCGTTGGGACAAGTAATTCACCCCTCCACTTT.

This clonotype was found once. The V call is TRBV6-1, the J call TRBJ1-4, with D hard to call. The ends were cut back, 5 bases at V and 1 base at J, with 17 bases in the middle. The CDR3 is 17 amino acids. The germline gives CDR1 MNHNS, CDR2 SASEGT. The CDR3 coding sequence is TGTGCCAGCAGTTACTCGAAGCTGCGAATAACTAATGAAAAACTGTTTTTT. The encoded protein is CASSYSKLRITNEKLFF.

This clonotype was observed many times. The CDR3 loop reads CASTLTSGRADTQYF. The DNA for the CDR3 is TGTGCCAGTACTCTGACTAGCGGGAGAGCAGATACGCAGTATTTT. The chain couples TRBV19 to TRBJ2-3, with TRBD2 matching 12 bases. Trimming cost V 7 bases and J 4 bases; bases outside gene matches: 6. The CDR3 is made up of 15 amino acids. Germline CDR1 reads LNHDA; CDR2 reads SQIVND (reference sequence).

This clonotype was counted a few times. The rearrangement uses TRBV7-2 and TRBJ2-3, with unresolved D. In germline, CDR1 is SGHTA, CDR2 FQGNSA. CDR3 length: 13 residues. V lost 4 bases, J lost 1 base, and 6 bases lay in between. The CDR3 sequence: CASSSTGTDTQYF. The CDR3 DNA reads as TGTGCCAGCAGCTCGACCGGCACAGATACGCAGTATTTT.

This sequence joins TRBV20-1 and TRBJ2-7; D perhaps matches TRBD1 (7 bases). The length of the CDR3 is 14 residues. Trimming removed 6 bases from V and 0 bases from J, with 15 bases in between. CDR1 DFQATT and CDR2 SNEGSKA come from the germline V gene (reference sequence). CDR3 sequence (DNA): TGCAGTGCGGGAGGACAGGTGCTCTCCTACGAGCAGTACTTC. This encodes CSAGGQVLSYEQYF.

This clonotype was seen repeatedly, ten times or more. The chain couples TRBV4-1 to TRBJ1-5; D gene ambiguous. The CDR3 consists of 14 residues. Trimming took 4 bases from V and 0 from J, leaving 7 bases between them. Germline V CDR1 and CDR2: MGHRA, YSYEKL. CDR3 sequence (DNA): TGCGCCAGCAGCCTCAGAAATAGCAATCAGCCCCAGCATTTT. Translated: CASSLRNSNQPQHF.

This clonotype was observed a single time. This chain uses TRBV19 with TRBJ2-7; weak D call: TRBD2 (6 bases). Trimming removed 1 base from V and 5 bases from J, with 15 bases in between. Germline CDR1 is LNHDA and CDR2 is SQIVND (reference sequence). The CDR3 runs 15 residues. The CDR3 nucleotides are TGTGCCAGTAGTATAGGTGGGACTTCCCTCCACGAGCAGTACTTC. Encoded protein: CASSIGGTSLHEQYF.

The chain combines TRBV7-2 with TRBJ2-5; TRBD1 matches 8 bases. The trim removed 5 bases at V and 2 bases at J, leaving 4 bases unmatched. This CDR3 contains 14 residues. CDR1 is SGHTA and CDR2 is FQGNSA in the germline V gene. CDR3 in amino acids: CASSTDRGQETQYF. Here the CDR3 DNA reads TGTGCCAGCAGCACAGACAGGGGTCAAGAGACCCAGTACTTC.

This rearrangement joins TRBV20-1 to TRBJ2-1; TRBD1 or TRBD2 may be the D gene (5 bases each). Between the trimmed V and J ends, which lost 6 bases and 5 bases, there was a span of 11 bases. This CDR3 comprises 12 residues. CDR1 is DFQATT, CDR2 SNEGSKA, per germline (reference sequence). Here the CDR3 DNA reads TGCAGTGCCACCGGGACGGACAATGAGCAGTTCTTC. Translating gives CSATGTDNEQFF.

The chain has TRBV7-6 and TRBJ2-5, with D possibly matching TRBD2 (5 bases). CDR3 length: 15 amino acids. Germline V gene lookup returns CDR1 SGHVS and CDR2 FNYEAQ. V lost 4 bases, J lost 1 base, and 13 bases lay in between. In DNA form, the CDR3 reads TGTGCCAGCAGCTCAGGACTGCCGATCCAAGAGACCCAGTACTTC. Its translation is CASSSGLPIQETQYF.

V and J are TRBV19 and TRBJ1-4, with D hard to call. The CDR3 length is 15 residues. Germline V gives CDR1 LNHDA, CDR2 SQIVND (reference sequence). The ends were cut back, 5 bases at V and 7 bases at J, with 17 bases in the middle. CDR3 DNA sequence: TGTGCCAGTAGTCAAGGCAGGTCACCGGGTGAAAAACTGTTTTTT. Its translation: CASSQGRSPGEKLFF.

This clonotype was recorded at least ten times. The chain links TRBV12-3 or TRBV12-4 to TRBJ2-6; 13 positions match TRBD2. The V segment lost 6 bases and the J segment 3 bases; nucleotides outside the gene matches: 20. The length of the CDR3 is 22 residues. The CDR3 sequence is CASSPGTEMGLAGIHGANVLTF. The CDR3, as DNA: TGTGCCAGCAGCCCCGGGACAGAGATGGGACTAGCGGGAATTCATGGGGCCAACGTCCTGACTTTC.

This chain uses TRBV7-9 with TRBJ2-3; D ambiguous. Trimming pared 3 bases from V and 5 bases from J, leaving 6 bases between. This CDR3 is built from 12 residues. Germline CDR1 is SEHNR and CDR2 is FQNEAQ (reference sequence). CDR3 coding DNA: TGTGCCAGCAGCTTCCTCCAAGATACGCAGTATTTT. Translated: CASSFLQDTQYF.

The chain has TRBV10-3 and TRBJ2-5, with 10 bases fitting TRBD2. Germline CDR1 and CDR2: ENHRY and SYGVKD. Unmatched junction bases numbered 8, after V lost 8 bases and J lost 5 bases. The CDR3 has 14 amino acids. The CDR3 loop reads CAIAQRGGHETQYF. The CDR3 coding sequence is TGTGCCATCGCACAGCGGGGGGGCCACGAGACCCAGTACTTC.

This clonotype was observed once. CDR3 nucleotide sequence: TGTGCCAGCAGCCCTGTCGCTGTAAGGGGTCAAGAGACCCAGTACTTC. This sequence encodes CASSPVAVRGQETQYF. The J gene is TRBJ2-5, the V gene TRBV11-2, with D possibly being TRBD1 (5 bases). In germline, CDR1 is SGHAT, CDR2 FQNNGV. V was trimmed by 5 bases and J by 2 bases, leaving 18 bases between them. This CDR3 is 16 amino acids long.

This chain uses TRBV10-2 with TRBJ2-5, with TRBD2 matching 7 bases. The germline V gene has CDR1 WSHSY and CDR2 SAAADI. With 7 bases clipped from V and 1 base from J, the junction kept 12 bases outside the gene matches. The CDR3 runs to 16 residues. CDR3 in DNA: TGCGCCAGCATGGAGGGGCTAGCGGAATTCCAAGAGACCCAGTACTTC. Translation: CASMEGLAEFQETQYF.

The rearrangement uses TRBV13 and TRBJ2-5; the D is unclear. The CDR3 is 15 amino acids. Between the trimmed V and J ends, which lost 1 base and 5 bases, there was a span of 14 bases. Germline lookup yields CDR1 PRHDT and CDR2 FYEKMQ (reference sequence). The CDR3 reads CASSLAMDEAETQYF. The CDR3 nucleotides read TGTGCCAGCAGCTTAGCGATGGATGAGGCGGAGACCCAGTACTTC.

This clonotype was recorded at least ten times. This chain connects TRBV5-1 to TRBJ2-3; D ambiguous. The CDR3 extends over 14 amino acids. V lost 0 bases and J lost 0, with 5 bases in between. Germline V gives CDR1 SGHRS, CDR2 YFSETQ. The CDR3 loop reads CASSLELSTDTQYF. The CDR3 region has the DNA TGCGCCAGCAGCTTGGAACTTAGCACAGATACGCAGTATTTT.

This clonotype has only a few counts. The CDR3 bases are TGTGCCATCAGTGAGTCTGACAGATACGAGCAGTACTTC. It specifies CAISESDRYEQYF. J is TRBJ2-7 and V is TRBV10-3; tentatively, D is TRBD1 (5 bases). CDR1 and CDR2 (germline): ENHRY, SYGVKD. The V and J ends lost 0 bases and 4 bases respectively, with 7 bases between them. This CDR3 region has 13 residues.

The chain combines TRBV13 with TRBJ1-2; the D is unclear. The CDR3 length is 12 residues. V lost 4 bases, J lost 4 bases, and 7 bases lay in between. Germline-derived CDR1 and CDR2 are PRHDT and FYEKMQ (reference sequence). The CDR3 protein is CASSSEPYGYTF. The CDR3 DNA is TGTGCCAGCAGCTCGGAACCCTATGGCTACACCTTC.

The chain joins TRBV7-9 to TRBJ2-3; D uncertain. The CDR3 is made up of 15 amino acids. Germline V lookup: CDR1 SEHNR, CDR2 FQNEAQ (reference sequence). V dropped 5 bases and J dropped 5 bases, with 17 bases sitting between them. The CDR3 spells CASSPIPPGVDTQYF. As DNA, the CDR3 is TGTGCCAGCAGCCCGATCCCCCCTGGTGTAGATACGCAGTATTTT.